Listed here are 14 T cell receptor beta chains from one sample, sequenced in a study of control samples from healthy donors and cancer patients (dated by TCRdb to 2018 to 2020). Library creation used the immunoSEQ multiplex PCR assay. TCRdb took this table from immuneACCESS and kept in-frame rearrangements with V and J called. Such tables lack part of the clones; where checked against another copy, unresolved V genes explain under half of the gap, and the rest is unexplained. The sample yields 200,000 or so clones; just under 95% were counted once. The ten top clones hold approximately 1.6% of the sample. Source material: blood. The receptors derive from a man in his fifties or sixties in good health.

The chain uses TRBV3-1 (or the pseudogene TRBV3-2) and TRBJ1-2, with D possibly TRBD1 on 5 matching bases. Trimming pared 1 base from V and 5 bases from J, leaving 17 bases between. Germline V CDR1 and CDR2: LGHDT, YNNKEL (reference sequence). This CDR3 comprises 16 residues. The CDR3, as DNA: TGTGCCAGCAGCCAAGGGTTCGCCGTCGGGGGATATGGCTACACCTTC. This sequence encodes CASSQGFAVGGYGYTF.

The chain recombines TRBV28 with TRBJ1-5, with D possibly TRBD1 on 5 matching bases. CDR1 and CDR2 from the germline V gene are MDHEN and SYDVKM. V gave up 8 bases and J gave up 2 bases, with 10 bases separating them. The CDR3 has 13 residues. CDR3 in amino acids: CASGGGGNQPQHF. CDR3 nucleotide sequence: TGTGCCAGCGGCGGAGGGGGCAATCAGCCCCAGCATTTT.

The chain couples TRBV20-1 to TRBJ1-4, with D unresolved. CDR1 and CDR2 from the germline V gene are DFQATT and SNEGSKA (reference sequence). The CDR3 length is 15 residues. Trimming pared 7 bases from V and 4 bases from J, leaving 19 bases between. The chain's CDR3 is CSVSDRSGLNEKLFF. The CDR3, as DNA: TGCAGTGTCAGTGATCGCTCAGGACTTAATGAAAAACTGTTTTTT.

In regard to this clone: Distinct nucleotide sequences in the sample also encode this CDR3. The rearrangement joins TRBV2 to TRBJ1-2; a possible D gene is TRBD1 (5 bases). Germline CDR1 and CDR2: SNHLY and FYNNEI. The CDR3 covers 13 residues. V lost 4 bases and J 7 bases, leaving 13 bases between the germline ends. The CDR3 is CASSGQGAGGYTF. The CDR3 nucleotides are TGTGCCAGCAGTGGGCAGGGCGCGGGTGGCTACACCTTC.

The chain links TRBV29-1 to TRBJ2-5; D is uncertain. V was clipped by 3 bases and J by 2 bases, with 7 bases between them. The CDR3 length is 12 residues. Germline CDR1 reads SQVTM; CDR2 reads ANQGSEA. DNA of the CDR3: TGCAGCGTTGAGCAGAGGCAAGAGACCCAGTACTTC. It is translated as CSVEQRQETQYF.

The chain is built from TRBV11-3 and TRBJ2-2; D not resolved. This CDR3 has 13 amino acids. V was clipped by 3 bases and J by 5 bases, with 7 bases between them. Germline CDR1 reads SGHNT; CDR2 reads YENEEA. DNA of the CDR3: TGTGCCAGCAGCTTGAGAGTAACCGGGGAGCTGTTTTTT. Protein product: CASSLRVTGELFF.

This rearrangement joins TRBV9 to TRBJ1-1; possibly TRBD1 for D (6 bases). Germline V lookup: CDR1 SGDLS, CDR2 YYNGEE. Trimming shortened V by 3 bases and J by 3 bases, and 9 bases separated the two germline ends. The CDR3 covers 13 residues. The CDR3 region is CASSGQAYTEAFF. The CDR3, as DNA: TGTGCCAGCAGCGGACAGGCCTACACTGAAGCTTTCTTT.

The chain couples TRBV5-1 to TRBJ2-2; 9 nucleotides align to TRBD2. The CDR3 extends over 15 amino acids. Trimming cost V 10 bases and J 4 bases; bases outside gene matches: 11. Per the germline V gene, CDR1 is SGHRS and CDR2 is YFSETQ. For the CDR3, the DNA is TGCGCCCGCCGCGGGCGCGGGGGGGCCACCGGGGAGCTGTTTTTT. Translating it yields CARRGRGGATGELFF.

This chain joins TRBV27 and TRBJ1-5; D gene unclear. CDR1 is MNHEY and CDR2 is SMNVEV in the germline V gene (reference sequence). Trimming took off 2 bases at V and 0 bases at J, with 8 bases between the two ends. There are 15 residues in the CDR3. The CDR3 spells CASSLTTDSNQPQHF. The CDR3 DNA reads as TGTGCCAGCAGTTTAACAACAGATAGCAATCAGCCCCAGCATTTT.

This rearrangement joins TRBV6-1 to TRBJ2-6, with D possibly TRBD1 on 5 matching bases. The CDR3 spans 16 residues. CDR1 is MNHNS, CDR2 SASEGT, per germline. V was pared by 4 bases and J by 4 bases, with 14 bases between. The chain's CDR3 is CASSGIQEGGANVLTF. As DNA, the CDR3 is TGTGCCAGCAGTGGCATACAGGAAGGGGGGGCCAACGTCCTGACTTTC.

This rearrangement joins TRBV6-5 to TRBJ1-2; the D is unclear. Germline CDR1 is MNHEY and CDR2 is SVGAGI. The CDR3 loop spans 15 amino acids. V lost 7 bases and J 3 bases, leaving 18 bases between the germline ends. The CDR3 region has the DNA TGTGCCAGCACCACCCCGAGGGCAGGCCACTATGGCTACACCTTC. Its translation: CASTTPRAGHYGYTF.

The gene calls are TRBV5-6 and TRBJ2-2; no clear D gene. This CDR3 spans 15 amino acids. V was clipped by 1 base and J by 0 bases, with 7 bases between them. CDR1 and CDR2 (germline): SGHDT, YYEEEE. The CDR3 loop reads CASSLRATNTGELFF. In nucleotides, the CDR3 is TGTGCCAGCAGCTTGAGGGCGACGAACACCGGGGAGCTGTTTTTT. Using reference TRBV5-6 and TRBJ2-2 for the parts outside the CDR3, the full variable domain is DAGVTQSPTHLIKTRGQQVTLRCSPKSGHDTVSWYQQALGQGPQFIFQYYEEEERQRGNFPDRFSGHQFPNYSSELNVNALLLGDSALYLCASSLRATNTGELFFGEGSRLTVL.

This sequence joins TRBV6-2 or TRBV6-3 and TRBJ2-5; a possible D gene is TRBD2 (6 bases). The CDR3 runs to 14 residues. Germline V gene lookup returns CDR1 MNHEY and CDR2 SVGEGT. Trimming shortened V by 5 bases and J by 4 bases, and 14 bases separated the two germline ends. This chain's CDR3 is CASSLSTRRETQYF. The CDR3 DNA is TGTGCCAGCAGTCTTTCGACTAGGCGAGAGACCCAGTACTTC.

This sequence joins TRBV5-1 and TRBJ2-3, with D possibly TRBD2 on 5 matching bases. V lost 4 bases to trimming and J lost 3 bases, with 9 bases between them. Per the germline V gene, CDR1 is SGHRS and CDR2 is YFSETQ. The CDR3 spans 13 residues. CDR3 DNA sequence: TGCGCCAGCAGCAACGAGGGAACAGATACGCAGTATTTT. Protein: CASSNEGTDTQYF.